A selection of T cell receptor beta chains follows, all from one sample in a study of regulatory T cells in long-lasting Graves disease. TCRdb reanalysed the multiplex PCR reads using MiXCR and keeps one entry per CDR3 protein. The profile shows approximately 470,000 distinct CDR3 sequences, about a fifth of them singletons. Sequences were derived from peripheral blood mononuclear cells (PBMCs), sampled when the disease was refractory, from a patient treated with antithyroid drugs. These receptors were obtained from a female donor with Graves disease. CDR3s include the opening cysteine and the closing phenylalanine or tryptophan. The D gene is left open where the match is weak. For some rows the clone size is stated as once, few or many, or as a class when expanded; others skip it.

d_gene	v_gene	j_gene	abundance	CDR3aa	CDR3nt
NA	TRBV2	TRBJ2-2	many	CASSVQPLSTGELFF	TGTGCCAGCAGTGTACAGCCGCTCTCCACCGGGGAGCTGTTTTTT
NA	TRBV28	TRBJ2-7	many	CASSPTGGVGYEQYF	TGTGCCAGCAGCCCGACAGGCGGGGTTGGATACGAGCAGTACTTC
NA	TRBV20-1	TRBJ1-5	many	CSAGRSNQPQHF	TGCAGTGCGGGAAGATCGAATCAGCCCCAGCATTTT
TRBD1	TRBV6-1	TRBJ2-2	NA	CASSTPDRGTGELFF	TGTGCCAGCAGTACACCGGACAGGGGGACCGGGGAGCTGTTTTTT
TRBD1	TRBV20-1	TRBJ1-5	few	CSARETGGSPQHF	TGCAGTGCTAGAGAAACAGGGGGGTCGCCCCAGCATTTT
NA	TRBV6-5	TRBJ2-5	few	CASSYSIWVLAYQETQYF	TGTGCCAGCAGTTACTCGATTTGGGTACTAGCTTACCAAGAGACCCAGTACTTC
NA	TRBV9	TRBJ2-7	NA	CASSAATAYEQYF	TGTGCCAGCAGCGCCGCCACTGCCTACGAGCAGTACTTC
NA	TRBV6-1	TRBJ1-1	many	CASSMIYGAEAFF	TGTGCCAGCTCGATGATTTATGGGGCTGAAGCTTTCTTT
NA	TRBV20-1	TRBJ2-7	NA	CSARFWDGEYLGQYF	TGCAGTGCTAGATTTTGGGACGGGGAATATTTGGGGCAGTACTTC
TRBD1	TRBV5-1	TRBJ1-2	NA	CASSFYPGQGWYGYTF	TGCGCCAGCAGCTTTTACCCGGGACAGGGATGGTATGGCTACACCTTC
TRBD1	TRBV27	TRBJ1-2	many	CASSPRGSGYGYTF	TGTGCCAGCAGTCCCAGGGGGAGCGGCTATGGCTACACCTTC
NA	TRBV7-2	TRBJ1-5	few	CASSLDPSNQPQHF	TGTGCCAGCAGCTTGGATCCTAGCAATCAGCCCCAGCATTTT
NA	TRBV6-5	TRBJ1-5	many	CASSSPGLDQPQHF	TGTGCCAGCAGTTCCCCAGGGCTGGATCAGCCCCAGCATTTT
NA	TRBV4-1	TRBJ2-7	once	CASSQGLLDGATMIRNRWEQYF	TGCGCCAGCAGCCAAGGGTTGTTGGATGGGGCTACGATGATTCGGAACCGGTGGGAGCAGTACTTC
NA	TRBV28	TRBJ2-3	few	CASSFGSHTQYF	TGTGCCAGCAGTTTCGGTTCACACACGCAGTATTTT
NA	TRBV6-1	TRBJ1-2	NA	CASRPTDLYGYTF	TGTGCCAGCAGGCCTACAGACCTCTATGGCTACACCTTC
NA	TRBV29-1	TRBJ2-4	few	CSVPGPSKNIQYF	TGCAGCGTCCCCGGACCGTCGAAAAACATTCAGTACTTC
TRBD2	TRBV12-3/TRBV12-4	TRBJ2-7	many	CASSATGLASEQYF	TGTGCCAGCAGCGCTACGGGACTAGCTTCCGAGCAGTACTTC
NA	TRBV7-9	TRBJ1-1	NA	CASSYTVGTEAFF	TGTGCCAGCAGCTATACAGTGGGCACTGAAGCTTTCTTT
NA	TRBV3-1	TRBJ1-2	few	CASSPRSGGFYGYTF	TGTGCCAGCAGCCCTCGTTCAGGAGGATTCTATGGCTACACCTTC
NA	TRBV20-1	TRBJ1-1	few	CSARDRPFGDVSFF	TGCAGTGCTAGAGATCGGCCGTTTGGGGACGTATCTTTCTTT
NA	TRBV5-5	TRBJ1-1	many	CASTPAGTNTEAFF	TGTGCCAGCACTCCCGCCGGGACGAACACTGAAGCTTTCTTT
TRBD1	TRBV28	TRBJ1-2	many	CASGQGANYGYTF	TGTGCCAGCGGCCAGGGGGCCAACTATGGCTACACCTTC
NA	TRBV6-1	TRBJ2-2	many	CATRQPGELFF	TGTGCCACTCGACAGCCCGGGGAGCTGTTTTTT
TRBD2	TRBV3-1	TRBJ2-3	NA	CASSLLAGVVDTQYF	TGTGCCAGCAGCCTTCTAGCGGGAGTTGTAGATACGCAGTATTTT
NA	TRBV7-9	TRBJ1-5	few	CASSSDSGLNQPQHF	TGTGCCAGCAGCTCCGACAGTGGCCTCAATCAGCCCCAGCATTTT
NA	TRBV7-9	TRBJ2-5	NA	CASSARDPNRETQYF	TGTGCCAGCAGCGCCCGGGACCCAAACCGGGAGACCCAGTACTTC
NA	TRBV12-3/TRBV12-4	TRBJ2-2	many	CASTRTAPTGELFF	TGTGCCAGCACAAGGACGGCCCCCACCGGGGAGCTGTTTTTT
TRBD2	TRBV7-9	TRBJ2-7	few	CASSLLSGGPYYEQYF	TGTGCCAGCAGCCTTCTGTCGGGAGGGCCATACTACGAGCAGTACTTC
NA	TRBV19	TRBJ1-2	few	CASSMQGFYTF	TGTGCCAGTAGTATGCAGGGCTTCTACACCTTC
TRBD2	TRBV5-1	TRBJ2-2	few	CASSWSGRLNTGELFF	TGCGCCAGCAGCTGGAGCGGGAGGCTCAACACCGGGGAGCTGTTTTTT
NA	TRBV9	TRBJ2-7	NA	CASSSTDGYEQYF	TGTGCCAGCAGCTCGACGGACGGCTACGAGCAGTACTTC
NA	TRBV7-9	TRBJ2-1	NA	CASSLVGSLTRDEQFF	TGTGCCAGCAGCTTAGTGGGAAGTCTTACTAGGGACGAGCAGTTCTTC
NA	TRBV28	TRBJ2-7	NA	CASGGWGSYEQYF	TGTGCCAGCGGGGGGTGGGGCTCCTACGAGCAGTACTTC
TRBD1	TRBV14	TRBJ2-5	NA	CASRKTGGETQYF	TGTGCCAGCAGGAAAACAGGGGGCGAGACCCAGTACTTC
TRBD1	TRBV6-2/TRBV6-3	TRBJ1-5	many	CASSYSPGLGTGPSQPQHF	TGTGCCAGCAGTTACTCTCCAGGTCTTGGGACAGGGCCAAGTCAGCCCCAGCATTTT
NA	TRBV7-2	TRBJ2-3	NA	CASTLTGLTTDTQYF	TGTGCCAGCACCCTTACAGGGCTAACCACAGATACGCAGTATTTT
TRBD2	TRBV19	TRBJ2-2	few	CASSMRGVNTGELFF	TGTGCCAGTAGTATGCGGGGGGTAAACACCGGGGAGCTGTTTTTT
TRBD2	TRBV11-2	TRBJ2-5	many	CASSLEPGGPGETQYF	TGTGCCAGCAGCTTAGAACCGGGAGGGCCGGGAGAGACCCAGTACTTC
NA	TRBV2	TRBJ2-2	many	CASTRDPTGELFF	TGTGCCAGCACCAGGGATCCCACCGGGGAGCTGTTTTTT